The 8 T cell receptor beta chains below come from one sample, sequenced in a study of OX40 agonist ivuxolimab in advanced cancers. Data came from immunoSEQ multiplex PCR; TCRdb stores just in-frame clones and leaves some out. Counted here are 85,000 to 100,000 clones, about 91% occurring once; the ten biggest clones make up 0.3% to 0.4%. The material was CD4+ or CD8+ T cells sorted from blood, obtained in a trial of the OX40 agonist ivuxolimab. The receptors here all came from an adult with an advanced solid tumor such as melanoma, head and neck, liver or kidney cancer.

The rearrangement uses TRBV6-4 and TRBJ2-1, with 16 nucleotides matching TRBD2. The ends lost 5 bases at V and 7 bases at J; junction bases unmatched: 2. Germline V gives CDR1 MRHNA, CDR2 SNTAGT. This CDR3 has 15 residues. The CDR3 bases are TGTGCCAGCAGTCCGGGACTAGCGGGAGGGAATGAGCAGTTCTTC. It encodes CASSPGLAGGNEQFF.

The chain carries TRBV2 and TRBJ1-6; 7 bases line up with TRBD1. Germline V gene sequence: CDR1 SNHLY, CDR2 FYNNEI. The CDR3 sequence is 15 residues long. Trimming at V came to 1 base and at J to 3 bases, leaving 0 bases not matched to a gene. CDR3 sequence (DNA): TGTGCCAGCAGTGAAGGGGACAGCTATAATTCACCCCTCCACTTT. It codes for CASSEGDSYNSPLHF.

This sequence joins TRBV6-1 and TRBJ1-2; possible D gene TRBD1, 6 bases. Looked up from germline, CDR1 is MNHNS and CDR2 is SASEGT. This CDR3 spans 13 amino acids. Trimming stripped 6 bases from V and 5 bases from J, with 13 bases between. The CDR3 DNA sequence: TGTGCCAGCAGCGGACAGAACTTTTATGGCTACACCTTC. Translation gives CASSGQNFYGYTF.

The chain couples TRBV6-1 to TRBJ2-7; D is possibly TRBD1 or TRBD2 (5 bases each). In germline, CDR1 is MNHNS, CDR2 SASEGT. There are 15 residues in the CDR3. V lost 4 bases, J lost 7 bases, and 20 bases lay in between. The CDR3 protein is CASSAGIGASGEQYF. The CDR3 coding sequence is TGTGCCAGCAGTGCGGGGATTGGGGCCTCGGGGGAGCAGTACTTC.

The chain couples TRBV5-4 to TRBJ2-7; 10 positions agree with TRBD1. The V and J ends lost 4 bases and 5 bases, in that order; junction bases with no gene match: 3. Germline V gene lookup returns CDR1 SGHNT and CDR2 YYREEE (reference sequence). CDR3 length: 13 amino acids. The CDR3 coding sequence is TGTGCCAGCAGCCGGACAGGGGGTAACGAGCAGTACTTC. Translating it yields CASSRTGGNEQYF.

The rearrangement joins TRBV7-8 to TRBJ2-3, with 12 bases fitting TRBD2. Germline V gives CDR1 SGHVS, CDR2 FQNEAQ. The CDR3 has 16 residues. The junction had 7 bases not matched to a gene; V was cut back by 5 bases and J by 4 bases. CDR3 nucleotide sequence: TGTGCCAGCAGCATCCAGACTAGCGGGAGCCCAGATACGCAGTATTTT. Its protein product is CASSIQTSGSPDTQYF.

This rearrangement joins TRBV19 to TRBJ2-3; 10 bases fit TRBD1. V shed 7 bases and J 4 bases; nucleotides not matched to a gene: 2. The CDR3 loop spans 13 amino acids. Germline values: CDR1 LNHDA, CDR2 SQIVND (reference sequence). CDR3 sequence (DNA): TGTGCCAGTAAGACAGGGGGCTCAGATACGCAGTATTTT. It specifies CASKTGGSDTQYF. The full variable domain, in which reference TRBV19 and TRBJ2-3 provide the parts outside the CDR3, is DGGITQSPKYLFRKEGQNVTLSCEQNLNHDAMYWYRQDPGQGLRLIYYSQIVNDFQKGDIAEGYSVSREKKESFPLTVTSAQKNPTAFYLCASKTGGSDTQYFGPGTRLTVL.

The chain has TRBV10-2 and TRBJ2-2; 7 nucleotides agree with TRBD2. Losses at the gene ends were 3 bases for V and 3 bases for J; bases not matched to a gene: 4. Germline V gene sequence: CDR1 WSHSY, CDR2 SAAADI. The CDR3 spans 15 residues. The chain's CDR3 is CASSESGVDTGELFF. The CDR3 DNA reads TGCGCCAGCAGTGAAAGCGGGGTGGACACCGGGGAGCTGTTTTTT.